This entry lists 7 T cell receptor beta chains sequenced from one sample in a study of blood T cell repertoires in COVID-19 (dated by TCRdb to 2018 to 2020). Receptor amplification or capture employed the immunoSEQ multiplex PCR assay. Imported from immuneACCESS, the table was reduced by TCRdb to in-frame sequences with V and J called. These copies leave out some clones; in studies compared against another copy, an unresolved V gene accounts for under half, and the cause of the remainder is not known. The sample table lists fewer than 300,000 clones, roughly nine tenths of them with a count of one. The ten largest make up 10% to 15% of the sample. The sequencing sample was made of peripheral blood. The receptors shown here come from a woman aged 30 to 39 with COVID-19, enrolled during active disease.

The CDR3 sequence is CAIARGGPQETQYF. CDR3 DNA: TGTGCCATTGCGCGGGGGGGCCCCCAAGAGACCCAGTACTTC. V is TRBV28 and J is TRBJ2-5; the match to TRBD2 covers 9 bases. Germline V lookup: CDR1 MDHEN, CDR2 SYDVKM. Trimming took 10 bases from V and 1 from J; bases not matched to a gene: 7. The CDR3 sequence is 14 residues long.

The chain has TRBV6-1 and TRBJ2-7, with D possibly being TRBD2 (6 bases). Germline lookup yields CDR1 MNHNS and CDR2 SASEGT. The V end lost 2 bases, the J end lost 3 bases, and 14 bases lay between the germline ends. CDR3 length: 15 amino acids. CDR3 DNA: TGTGCCAGCAGTGAAATTGGGGGGAAGGGCTACGAGCAGTACTTC. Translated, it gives CASSEIGGKGYEQYF.

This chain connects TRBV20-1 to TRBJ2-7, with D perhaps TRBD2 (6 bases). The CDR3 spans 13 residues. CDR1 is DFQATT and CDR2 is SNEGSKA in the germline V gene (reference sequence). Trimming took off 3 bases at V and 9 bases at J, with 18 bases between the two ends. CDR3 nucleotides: TGCAGTGCTAGTGACCCGGGACTGGCCGCGCAGTACTTC. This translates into CSASDPGLAAQYF.

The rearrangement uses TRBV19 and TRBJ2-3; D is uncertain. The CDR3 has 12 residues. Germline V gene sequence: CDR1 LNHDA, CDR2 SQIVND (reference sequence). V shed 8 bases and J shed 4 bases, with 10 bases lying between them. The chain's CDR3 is CASANPPDTQYF. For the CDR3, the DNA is TGTGCCAGTGCGAATCCCCCAGATACGCAGTATTTT.

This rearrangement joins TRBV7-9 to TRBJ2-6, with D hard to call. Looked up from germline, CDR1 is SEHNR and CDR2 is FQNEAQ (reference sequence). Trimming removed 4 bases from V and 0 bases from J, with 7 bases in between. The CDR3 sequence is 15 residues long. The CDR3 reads CASSYSLSGANVLTF. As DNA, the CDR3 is TGTGCCAGCAGCTATAGTCTCTCTGGGGCCAACGTCCTGACTTTC. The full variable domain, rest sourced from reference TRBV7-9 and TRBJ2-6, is DTGVSQNPRHKITKRGQNVTFRCDPISEHNRLYWYRQTLGQGPEFLTYFQNEAQLEKSRLLSDRFSAERPKGSFSTLEIQRTEQGDSAMYLCASSYSLSGANVLTFGAGSRLTVL.

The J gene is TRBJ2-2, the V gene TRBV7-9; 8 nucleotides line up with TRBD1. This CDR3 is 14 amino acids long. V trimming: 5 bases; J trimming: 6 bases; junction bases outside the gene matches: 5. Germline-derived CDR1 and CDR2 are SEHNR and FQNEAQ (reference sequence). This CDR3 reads CASSRGTGAGELFF. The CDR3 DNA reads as TGTGCCAGCAGCCGGGGGACAGGCGCCGGGGAGCTGTTTTTT.

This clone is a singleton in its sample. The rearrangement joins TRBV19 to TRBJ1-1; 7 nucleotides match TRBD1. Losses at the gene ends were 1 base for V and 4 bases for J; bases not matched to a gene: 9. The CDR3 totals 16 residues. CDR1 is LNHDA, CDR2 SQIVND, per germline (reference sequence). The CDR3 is CASSIARIGTATEAFF. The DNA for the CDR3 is TGTGCCAGTAGTATAGCCCGCATTGGGACAGCCACTGAAGCTTTCTTT.